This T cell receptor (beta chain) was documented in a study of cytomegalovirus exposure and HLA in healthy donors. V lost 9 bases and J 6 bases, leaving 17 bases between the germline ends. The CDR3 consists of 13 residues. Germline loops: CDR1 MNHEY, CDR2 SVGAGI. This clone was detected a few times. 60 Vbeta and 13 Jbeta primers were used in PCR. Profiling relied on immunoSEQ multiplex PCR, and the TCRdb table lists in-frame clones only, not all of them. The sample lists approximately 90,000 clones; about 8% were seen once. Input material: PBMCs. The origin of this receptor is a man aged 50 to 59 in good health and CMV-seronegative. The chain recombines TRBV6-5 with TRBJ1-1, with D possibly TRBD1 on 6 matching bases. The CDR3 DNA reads TGTGCCAGTACACTCAGGGGAAATCCTGAAGCTTTCTTT. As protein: CASTLRGNPEAFF.